This TCR beta chain was recovered during a study of graft-versus-host responses after intestinal transplantation (dated by TCRdb to the early 2020s). Some background on the complete study: The transplants that recipients received were multivisceral, liver-intestinal, or isolated intestinal. Every recipient was given anti-thymocyte globulin induction, then maintenance tacrolimus and steroids for around three years. Graft-versus-host and host-versus-graft alloreactive T cell clones were tracked in the graft, circulation and bone marrow after intestinal transplantation using bulk TCR-beta CDR3 sequencing. Alloreactive clones were identified by sequencing pre-transplant mixed lymphocyte reaction products and comparing them with unstimulated pre-transplant donor and recipient T cells. A cohort of some 24 intestinal transplant recipients, including one retransplant, was enrolled, and 3 patients lacking pretransplant specimens were excluded. Donor T cell macrochimerism was defined as a peak of at least 4% donor T cells among recipient peripheral blood mononuclear cells. Samples from three later patients were sequenced in-house on an Illumina MiSeq with MiXCR processing rather than by the commercial service. Here is what the overall study found, with its caveats: GvH clones were detected in recipient bone marrow, and some of these GvH clones were observed earlier in ileal mucosa or blood, consistent with an intestinal mucosal origin. The conclusions were limited by the relatively low number and heterogeneity of the intestinal transplant patients. Early after transplant, declines in HvG clones were associated with peak levels of circulating GvH clones. In the allografts of patients with donor T cell macrochimerism, GvH to HvG T cell clonal ratios were high.

From the germline V gene, CDR1 is SNHLY and CDR2 is FYNNEI. From the cysteine up to the phenylalanine, the CDR3 has a length of 18 residues. CDR3 DNA is the only sequence kept; it has 54 bases, read in frame from the first base. V trim: 6 bases; J trim: 1 base; unmatched bases: 18. The sample's time point label, decoded: cells obtained before transplantation from donor or recipient. CD3+CD4+ and CD3+CD8+ populations were FACS-sorted from unstimulated pre-transplant donor and recipient cells taken from spleen or lymph nodes. This clone was recorded once. Its target antigen remains unknown. One base away there is no much larger clone; base qualities are not given. The method was the immunoSEQ multiplex PCR assay. For most patients, genomic DNA was isolated using the Qiagen DNeasy Blood and Tissue Kit and was shipped frozen to Adaptive Biotechnologies for TCR sequencing. Adaptive Biotechnologies carried out high-throughput TCR-beta CDR3 sequencing of genomic DNA for most patients. As for the authors' bioinformatics: TCR sequencing data were retrieved from Adaptive's ImmunoSEQ software for 18 patients, whereas a few other patients were processed with MiXCR and VDJtools. To correct CD4 versus CD8 sorting errors, sequences present in both subsets at a frequency ratio below 5:1 were removed. CDR3 nucleotide sequences shared by donor and recipient were removed because the origin of these sequences could not be assigned. To count as alloreactive, a clone needed at least 2-fold expansion over unstimulated cells and a minimum CFSE-low frequency of 0.002% (template counts) or 0.001% (read counts). Mappable clones were those detected in sequenced pre-transplant spleen, lymph node, or MLR CFSE-low populations of the donor or recipient. Cumulative frequency of alloreactive clones was calculated as a percentage of all sequences weighted by copy number. TCRdb stores this immuneACCESS table with in-frame sequences only. Part of the clones is absent; in the studies checked, under half of the shortfall reflects unresolved V genes, and no reason is known for the rest. The V and J calls and clone size are taken from that table; D and trimming were inferred from the DNA. For this sample there are approximately 99,000 clones; 92% appear just once. The leading ten clones occupy roughly 0.07% of the sample.

The chain employs TRBV2 and TRBJ2-7; 7 middle bases align to TRBD1. This material consisted of unstimulated CD8+ T cells sorted from spleen or lymph node cells, taken before transplant. The TCR was taken from a human donor who was the organ donor for an intestinal transplant. Here is the DNA: TGTGCCAGCAGACCCCACGACAGGGTGTTTCTCCCTTCCTACGAGCAGTACTTC. This is translated as CASRPHDRVFLPSYEQYF.